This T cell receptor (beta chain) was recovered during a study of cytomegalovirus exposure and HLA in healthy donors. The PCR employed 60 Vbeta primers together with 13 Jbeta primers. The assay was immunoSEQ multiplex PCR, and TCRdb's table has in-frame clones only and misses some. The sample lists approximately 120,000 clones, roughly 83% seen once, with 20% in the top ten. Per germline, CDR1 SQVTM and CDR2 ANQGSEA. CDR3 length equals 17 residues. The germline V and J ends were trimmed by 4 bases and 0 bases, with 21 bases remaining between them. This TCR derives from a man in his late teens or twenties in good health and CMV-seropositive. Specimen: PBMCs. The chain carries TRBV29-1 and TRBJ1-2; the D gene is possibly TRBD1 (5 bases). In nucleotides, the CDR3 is TGCAGCGTTGCGAGCCCTTATTCAGGGTCATCTAACTATGGCTACACCTTC. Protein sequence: CSVASPYSGSSNYGYTF.